The sequence of this T cell receptor (beta chain) was determined in a study of blood T cells in healthy people across ages. CDR1 and CDR2 from the germline V gene are SGHNT and YYREEE (reference sequence). After removal of 0 bases from V and 5 bases from J, the junction contained 10 bases not matched to a gene. The CDR3 has 16 amino acids. A second PCR of about 6 to 11 cycles used a sample-barcoded 5' primer and a J-beta primer mix. Template switching added a 12-random-nucleotide identifier to every cDNA molecule. MiXCR was run by TCRdb on the 5' RACE reads, yielding one entry per CDR3 protein. The sample lists roughly 1,500,000 distinct CDR3 sequences, roughly 40% occurring once.

The specimen was blood. This TCR derives from a young woman in good health. V usage is TRBV5-4 and J usage is TRBJ2-7; 8 bases agree with TRBD2. CDR3 amino acids: CASSLVASGLGDEQYF. CDR3 nucleotide sequence: TGTGCCAGCAGCTTGGTGGCTAGCGGGCTCGGCGACGAGCAGTACTTC.